This T cell receptor (beta chain) was profiled in a study (dated by TCRdb to 2016 to 2017). Library prep was done by RT-PCR. TCRdb lists the instrument as Illumina MiSeq. TCRdb redid the processing of the public reads, applying fastp at Q25 and MiXCR, and retained in-frame beta chains. Every CDR3 protein is listed once, alongside the most common genes and DNA of its rows. Recorded for this sample are about 680,000 distinct CDR3 sequences; approximately 15% of them occurred a single time. Of the sample, roughly 3.9% falls within the top ten clones. CDR1 SGHTA and CDR2 FQGNSA are derived from the germline V gene. Trimming removed 3 bases from V and 5 bases from J, leaving 11 bases between the germline ends. CDR3 length: 13 amino acids, cysteine to phenylalanine. The DNA shown is the 39-base CDR3, in frame from base 1. In its sample, this clonotype was seen a few times. This receptor's antigen is unknown. Base qualities are missing; no much larger clone stands one base away.

This receptor was taken from a female donor in good health, serving as a healthy control. Material for sequencing was memory CD4+ T cells from blood. The V and J genes are TRBV7-2 and TRBJ2-7; no D gene call is confident. The CDR3: CASSLGSRDEQYF. The nucleotide sequence is given as TGTGCCAGCAGCTTGGGTAGCCGGGACGAGCAGTACTTC.